The rows below give T cell receptor beta chains drawn from one sample of a study of identical twins. TCRdb reprocessed the 5' RACE reads via MiXCR and lists one record per CDR3 protein. The sample carries about 1.7 million distinct CDR3 sequences, under 35% recorded once. Sequencing was performed on cord blood. The source is a newborn girl in good health. Both conserved end residues are part of each CDR3. Clone size is shown for a subset of rows, as once, few, many or a class of expanded clone.

TRBV12-3/TRBV12-4	TRBJ1-5	NA	CASSFGLGNQPQHF
TRBV29-1	TRBJ2-5	many	CSVRPGSETQYF
TRBV20-1	TRBJ1-5	many	CSASTDSNQPQHF
TRBV7-9	TRBJ2-5	NA	CASSIGTSKNEQYF
TRBV12-3/TRBV12-4	TRBJ1-6	NA	CASRSQGYNSPLHF
TRBV3-1	TRBJ2-7	few	CASSQERSSRYEQYF
TRBV5-1	TRBJ2-5	NA	CASSLAPLAGVTQETQYF
TRBV5-1	NA	NA	CVSSGETGRPVYEQYF
TRBV28	TRBJ1-1	once	CASSLRRGPVNTEAFF
TRBV12-3/TRBV12-4	TRBJ2-3	NA	CASSLRRSLAGGPSTDTQYF
TRBV12-3/TRBV12-4	TRBJ2-1	NA	CASSALAGGLYNEQFF
TRBV25-1	TRBJ1-1	few	CASSGPGFMNTEAFF
TRBV20-1	TRBJ2-7	NA	CSARDGLAGALYEQYF
TRBV21-1	TRBJ2-3	NA	CASSNEGSDTQYF
TRBV4-1	TRBJ1-2	few	CASSQVETGLSNYGYTF
TRBV3-1	TRBJ2-3	NA	CASSQALGLAGGDTQYF
TRBV20-1	TRBJ2-3	many	CSARGRTLTDTQYF
TRBV20-1	TRBJ1-1	NA	CGRTGLMNTEAFF
TRBV11-2	TRBJ2-7	few	CATKQGGREQYF
TRBV24-1	TRBJ1-5	NA	CATSYRDQPQHF
TRBV6-5	TRBJ2-7	NA	CASNDDYEQYF
TRBV6-1	TRBJ2-1	NA	CASSMPGTSGSGHNEQFF
TRBV18	TRBJ2-4	NA	CASSELKNKNIQYF
TRBV21-1	TRBJ2-1	few	CASSKAGTKRYNEQFF
TRBV6-9	NA	NA	CARLGTSSYEQYF
TRBV12-3/TRBV12-4	TRBJ1-2	many	CASTWDLYGYTF
TRBV28	NA	NA	CASSLNRDWDEQYF
TRBV6-6	TRBJ1-2	NA	CASTILGQSHVYGYTF
TRBV4-1	TRBJ2-1	few	CASSQDMRGGYNEQFF
TRBV3-1	TRBJ2-5	few	CASSQDRWAEPLETQYF
TRBV7-2	TRBJ2-1	few	CASSLEWQYIDNEQFF
TRBV5-1	TRBJ2-1	NA	CASSKGLAGGINEQFF
TRBV6-2/TRBV6-3	TRBJ2-3	few	CASTDYPDTDTQYF
TRBV24-1	TRBJ1-5	few	CATSDLGGTDQPQHF
TRBV3-1	TRBJ2-5	few	CASSQAFDRTSQETQYF
TRBV7-2	TRBJ2-1	few	CASSSPPGKQFF
TRBV7-2	NA	NA	CASSLMGGVYNEQYF
TRBV7-9	TRBJ1-4	few	CASSPLTGRSEKLFF
TRBV20-1	TRBJ1-5	NA	CSAGDRPYQPQHF
TRBV12-3/TRBV12-4	TRBJ2-1	few	CASSPRGLAGENEQFF
TRBV6-5	TRBJ2-5	few	CASSRGAKETQYF
TRBV7-8	TRBJ1-5	few	CASSFQDQPQHF
TRBV7-2	TRBJ2-1	many	CASSLRGGKNEQFF
TRBV10-3	TRBJ2-7	many	CAISLDRGPYEQYF
TRBV20-1	TRBJ1-4	NA	CSAPTSRVREKLFF
TRBV5-1	TRBJ2-5	few	CASSLSGGLAVQETQYF
TRBV12-3/TRBV12-4	TRBJ2-3	NA	CACSGLRGGASTDTQYF
TRBV5-1	TRBJ1-4	NA	CASSLEAGKGEKLFF
TRBV19	TRBJ2-3	once	CASSIGTGTGVGDTQYF
TRBV3-1	TRBJ2-1	few	CASSQGGTGVGEQFF
TRBV9	TRBJ2-1	many	CASSVSGGPQYNEQFF
TRBV7-2	TRBJ2-5	few	CASSLGSHKETQYF
TRBV20-1	TRBJ1-2	NA	CSAASRGGYGYTF
TRBV20-1	TRBJ2-5	few	CRAGEETQYF
TRBV7-2	TRBJ2-1	NA	CASSLAGLAGVQFF
TRBV19	TRBJ2-3	NA	CATDGGTDTQYF
TRBV9	TRBJ1-2	NA	CASGRTQGGYGYTF
TRBV20-1	TRBJ2-3	NA	CSASRLAGGFWGTDTQYF
TRBV7-2	TRBJ2-1	few	CASSASVHGTSGRDHNEQFF
TRBV5-1	TRBJ1-1	NA	CASSLVTGGLEAFF